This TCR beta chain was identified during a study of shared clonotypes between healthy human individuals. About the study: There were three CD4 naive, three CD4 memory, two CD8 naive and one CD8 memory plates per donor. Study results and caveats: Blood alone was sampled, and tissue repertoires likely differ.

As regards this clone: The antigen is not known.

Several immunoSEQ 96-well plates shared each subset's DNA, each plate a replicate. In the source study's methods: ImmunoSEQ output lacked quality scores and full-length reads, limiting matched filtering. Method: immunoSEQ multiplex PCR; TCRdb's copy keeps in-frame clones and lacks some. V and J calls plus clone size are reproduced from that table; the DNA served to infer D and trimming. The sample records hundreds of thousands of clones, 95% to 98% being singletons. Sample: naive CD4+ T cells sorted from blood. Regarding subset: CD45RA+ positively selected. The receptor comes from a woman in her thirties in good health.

CDR3 amino acids: CASSDRQGISGANVLTF. The CDR3 DNA is TGTGCCAGCAGCGACCGACAGGGAATCTCTGGGGCCAACGTCCTGACTTTC. The V gene is TRBV11-2, the J gene TRBJ2-6; 7 nucleotides match TRBD1. Germline CDR1 SGHAT, CDR2 FQNNGV. There are 17 residues in the CDR3. V lost 5 bases and J lost 0; bases outside the gene matches: 7.